The 18 T cell receptor beta chains below all came from one sample that was sequenced in a study of radiation and T cells in renal cell carcinoma. Repertoires were generated with immunoSEQ multiplex PCR, while TCRdb's copy carries only in-frame clones and drops some. The data hold roughly 130,000 clones, with 80% to 90% observed a single time. Time point here: blood 2 weeks post-SBRT. Described treatment: 15 Gy SBRT to primary tumor, nephrectomy 4 weeks later. Sequences were derived from blood, sampled from a patient whose treatment included radiotherapy and nephrectomy. The source of these receptors is a woman in her fifties or sixties with renal cell carcinoma.

The CDR3 region is CASSRTGSNTEAFF. DNA for the CDR3: TGTGCCAGCAGCCGCACAGGGAGTAATACTGAAGCTTTCTTT. V is TRBV11-2 and J is TRBJ1-1; perhaps TRBD1 as D (6 bases). The CDR3 has 14 residues. V was trimmed by 5 bases and J by 5 bases, leaving 15 bases between them. Germline CDR1 reads SGHAT; CDR2 reads FQNNGV.

This clone was detected only once. The J gene is TRBJ2-7, the V gene TRBV14; 7 nucleotides match TRBD1. From germline, CDR1 is SGHDN and CDR2 FVKESK. This CDR3 has 13 residues. The trim removed 5 bases at V and 5 bases at J, leaving 6 bases unmatched. The CDR3 protein is CASSGYTGDEQYF. The CDR3 DNA follows: TGTGCCAGCAGCGGATACACAGGGGACGAGCAGTACTTC.

The count of this clone is one. V gene TRBV6-4 combines with J gene TRBJ2-1, with 11 bases matching TRBD2. The junction had 7 bases not matched to a gene; V was cut back by 0 bases and J by 6 bases. The CDR3 runs 17 residues. Per germline, CDR1 MRHNA and CDR2 SNTAGT. The CDR3 region has the DNA TGTGCCAGCAGTGACTCCCATAGCGGGAGGGAGAGCAATGAGCAGTTCTTC. This sequence encodes CASSDSHSGRESNEQFF.

The rearrangement joins TRBV6-5 to TRBJ1-1; no definite D call. The CDR3 has 14 residues. Germline CDR1 reads MNHEY; CDR2 reads SVGAGI. Trimming stripped 4 bases from V and 2 bases from J, with 11 bases between. CDR3 nucleotide sequence: TGTGCCAGCAGTTCCAGTCCCGGAAACACTGAAGCTTTCTTT. Its translation: CASSSSPGNTEAFF.

J is TRBJ1-2 and V is TRBV16; weak D call: TRBD1 (6 bases). Trimming stripped 0 bases from V and 6 bases from J, with 20 bases between. Germline CDR1 reads KGHSY; CDR2 reads FQNENV. This CDR3 is 17 amino acids long. The CDR3 spells CASSQSVRGFSIDGYTF. For the CDR3, the DNA is TGTGCCAGCAGCCAATCGGTCAGGGGTTTTTCGATTGATGGCTACACCTTC.

The chain has TRBV6-1 and TRBJ2-1, with TRBD1 matching over 8 bases. The trim removed 3 bases at V and 3 bases at J, leaving 4 bases unmatched. The germline V gene encodes CDR1 MNHNS and CDR2 SASEGT. CDR3 length: 15 amino acids. CDR3 protein: CASSELGQDYNEQFF. CDR3 nucleotides: TGTGCCAGCAGTGAGCTGGGACAGGACTACAATGAGCAGTTCTTC.

The chain is built from TRBV5-8 and TRBJ1-2; TRBD1 matches at 8 bases. J gave up 6 bases and V 4 bases, and 11 bases lay outside the gene matches. The CDR3 runs to 15 residues. Germline V lookup: CDR1 SGHTS, CDR2 YDEGEE. The chain's CDR3 is CASSPETGETDGYTF. The DNA of the CDR3 is TGTGCCAGCAGCCCGGAGACAGGGGAAACTGATGGCTACACCTTC.

This sequence joins TRBV28 and TRBJ2-6; tentative D call: TRBD1 (5 bases). The CDR3 is 19 amino acids. The V end was cut by 1 base, the J end by 1 base, with 17 bases between. Germline V gene lookup returns CDR1 MDHEN and CDR2 SYDVKM. CDR3 sequence (DNA): TGTGCCAGCAGTTTATTCGTCGGCAGGGTTGTGTCTGGGGCCAACGTCCTGACTTTC. Translated: CASSLFVGRVVSGANVLTF.

The V call is TRBV6-1, the J call TRBJ1-1; TRBD1 might be the D (6 bases). The V end lost 6 bases, the J end lost 10 bases, and 18 bases lay between the germline ends. The CDR3 spans 13 residues. Germline V lookup: CDR1 MNHNS, CDR2 SASEGT. CDR3 nucleotide sequence: TGTGCCAGCAGGCGGGACACAAAGAGAGGAGCTTTCTTT. This gives the protein CASRRDTKRGAFF.

This rearrangement joins TRBV10-3 to TRBJ1-1; TRBD1 aligns across 7 bases. Germline values: CDR1 ENHRY, CDR2 SYGVKD. J gave up 3 bases and V 10 bases, and 20 bases lay outside the gene matches. CDR3 size: 17 residues. For the CDR3, the DNA is TGTGCCACTTATCAATCAAGGGGGCTTTCTTGGGACACTGAAGCTTTCTTT. It specifies CATYQSRGLSWDTEAFF.

The V and J genes are TRBV7-8 and TRBJ1-2; unclear D gene. Looked up from germline, CDR1 is SGHVS and CDR2 is FQNEAQ. V was trimmed by 3 bases and J by 4 bases, leaving 15 bases between them. CDR3 length: 15 amino acids. This chain's CDR3 is CASSLGSQLSYGYTF. As DNA, the CDR3 is TGTGCCAGCAGCTTGGGATCTCAACTGAGCTATGGCTACACCTTC.

The CDR3 nucleotides are TGTGCCAGTAGTATTAGCATTAGCACAGATACGCAGTATTTT. Its protein is CASSISISTDTQYF. The chain employs TRBV19 and TRBJ2-3; D is uncertain. The germline CDR1 and CDR2 sequences are LNHDA and SQIVND (reference sequence). V was cut by 3 bases and J by 0 bases, with 7 bases left in between. The CDR3 is 14 amino acids.

This chain joins TRBV30 and TRBJ1-2; a weak D match, TRBD1 (6 bases). V lost 5 bases and J lost 2, with 18 bases in between. Germline V gene sequence: CDR1 GTSNPN, CDR2 SVGIG (reference sequence). CDR3 length equals 15 residues. CDR3 sequence (DNA): TGTGCCTGGTCACCTGATATTAGGGGGAACTATGGCTACACCTTC. It translates to CAWSPDIRGNYGYTF.

This sequence joins TRBV5-1 and TRBJ2-1; D is unclear. The germline V gene has CDR1 SGHRS and CDR2 YFSETQ. This CDR3 region has 16 residues. The V end was cut by 2 bases, the J end by 3 bases, with 15 bases between. CDR3 loop: CASSFSPGEVYNEQFF. CDR3 DNA: TGCGCCAGCAGCTTTAGTCCCGGAGAGGTCTACAATGAGCAGTTCTTC.

The genes are TRBV4-2 and TRBJ2-1; 13 nucleotides agree with TRBD2. Trimming at V came to 4 bases and at J to 5 bases, leaving 14 bases not matched to a gene. Looked up from germline, CDR1 is LGHNA and CDR2 is YNFKEQ. The CDR3 runs 19 residues. In DNA, the CDR3 is TGTGCCAGCAGCCCCTCCCGACGGACTAGCGGGAGTCGTGACAATGAGCAGTTCTTC. Protein product: CASSPSRRTSGSRDNEQFF.

Of note for this clone: An end of the junction does not agree with germline; a read error may underlie this. The chain has TRBV7-7 and TRBJ2-5; weak D call: TRBD1 (5 bases). The CDR3 extends over 13 amino acids. Per the germline V gene, CDR1 is SSHAT and CDR2 is FNYEAQ (reference sequence). Here the CDR3 reads CASSLGQQETQYF. CDR3 nucleotide sequence: TGTGCTAGCAGCTTAGGACAACAAGAGACCCAGTACTTC.

This chain connects TRBV7-2 to TRBJ1-6; D is undetermined. Germline loops: CDR1 SGHTA, CDR2 FQGNSA. The CDR3 consists of 15 residues. Trimming removed 1 base at V and 10 bases at J, with 14 bases between. The CDR3 nucleotides read TGTGCCAGCAGCTTAGATTCTGTAGGGAGGTCACCCCTCCACTTT. The encoded protein is CASSLDSVGRSPLHF.

The chain recombines TRBV5-4 with TRBJ2-3; no clear D gene. Trimming left V 3 bases short and J 5 bases short, with 4 bases between. CDR1 and CDR2 (germline): SGHNT, YYREEE (reference sequence). The CDR3 spans 11 residues. The CDR3 DNA follows: TGTGCCAGCAGCTGGGGAGATACGCAGTATTTT. This encodes CASSWGDTQYF.